This T cell receptor (beta chain) emerged from a study of T-cell memory formation after mild COVID-19. Regarding the study as a whole: A subset of responding clones appeared in pre-infection memory, suggesting cross-reactive memory joined. Contracting clones localized mainly to CM and EM when CD4+ and mainly to EMRA when CD8+.

The table lists this clonotype with many counts. Its specificity is not known. The CDR3 runs to 14 residues. V lost 4 bases and J lost 4; bases outside the gene matches: 7. CDR1 is LGHNA and CDR2 is YNFKEQ in the germline V gene. 5'RACE with constant-segment primers built TCRalpha and TCRbeta cDNA libraries with UMIs. MiXCR was run by TCRdb on the 5' RACE reads, yielding one entry per CDR3 protein. The sample lists approximately 300,000 distinct CDR3 sequences, 15% to 20% occurring once. The sample was PBMCs or a T cell subset sorted from them (not recorded which). The V and J genes are TRBV4-2 and TRBJ2-7, with 7 positions matching TRBD1. This sequence originates from a man younger than 35 who had mild COVID-19 (a few samples of this study predate the infection). Cell type and time point are not known. CDR3 nucleotide sequence: TGTGCCAGCAGCCCTGGGACAGAGCTATACGAGCAGTACTTC. It translates to CASSPGTELYEQYF.